These 27 T cell receptor beta chains were sequenced from one sample in a study of OX40 agonist ivuxolimab in advanced cancers. TCRdb keeps only in-frame clones here, not all; method: immunoSEQ multiplex PCR. This table holds some 41,000 clones, 89% found once. The sequencing used CD4+ or CD8+ T cells sorted from blood, collected in a trial of the OX40 agonist ivuxolimab. These receptor sequences come from an adult with an advanced solid tumor such as melanoma, head and neck, liver or kidney cancer.

This clone appeared a few times. The chain uses TRBV7-8 and TRBJ1-5; TRBD1 is a possible D gene (6 bases). The V gene lost 3 bases and the J gene lost 5 bases, with 11 bases spanning the gap. CDR1 and CDR2 (germline): SGHVS, FQNEAQ. The CDR3 spans 14 residues. This chain's CDR3 is CASSLGDTDQPQHF. In nucleotides, the CDR3 is TGTGCCAGCAGCTTGGGGGACACCGATCAGCCCCAGCATTTT. Supplemented by reference TRBV7-8 and TRBJ1-5, the full variable domain reads GAGVSQSPRYKVAKRGQDVALRCDPISGHVSLFWYQQALGQGPEFLTYFQNEAQLDKSGLPSDRFFAERPEGSVSTLKIQRTQQEDSAVYLCASSLGDTDQPQHFGDGTRLSIL.

CDR3 in DNA: TGTGCCAGCTCACCACCGTCGACAGGGTTTTATGGCTACACCTTC. As protein: CASSPPSTGFYGYTF. This chain uses TRBV18 with TRBJ1-2; 7 nucleotides line up with TRBD1. CDR3 length equals 15 residues. V lost 0 bases, J lost 5 bases, and 6 bases stayed unmatched. Germline CDR1 KGHSH, CDR2 LQKENI.

The rearrangement joins TRBV19 to TRBJ1-6, with D unclear. The germline CDR1 and CDR2 sequences are LNHDA and SQIVND (reference sequence). Deletions cut 6 bases from V and 7 bases from J, with 16 bases between. The CDR3 runs to 15 residues. The CDR3 sequence is CASSPPRQLNSPLHF. The CDR3 coding sequence is TGTGCCAGTAGCCCCCCACGTCAACTAAATTCACCCCTCCACTTT.

The V call is TRBV5-1, the J call TRBJ1-2; 9 nucleotides line up with TRBD1. CDR3 length: 13 residues. Germline CDR1 SGHRS, CDR2 YFSETQ. Trimming cost V 3 bases and J 6 bases; bases outside gene matches: 3. The CDR3 nucleotides read TGCGCCAGCAGCTACCGGGACAGGGATGGCTACACCTTC. This translates into CASSYRDRDGYTF.

The chain employs TRBV6-6 and TRBJ2-2, with D perhaps TRBD1 (6 bases). CDR3 length: 13 amino acids. Trimming stripped 11 bases from V and 4 bases from J, with 14 bases between. Germline assignment: CDR1 MNHNY and CDR2 SVGAGI (reference sequence). The CDR3: CARRQGSTGELFF. CDR3 in DNA: TGTGCCCGGCGGCAGGGGAGCACCGGGGAGCTGTTTTTT.

The chain carries TRBV30 and TRBJ1-2, with D hard to call. Germline V gene sequence: CDR1 GTSNPN, CDR2 SVGIG (reference sequence). Between the trimmed V and J ends, which lost 8 bases and 6 bases, there was a span of 19 bases. The CDR3 is made up of 13 amino acids. The CDR3 region is CAITSAMAHGYTF. The CDR3 DNA follows: TGTGCCATTACATCCGCGATGGCCCATGGCTACACCTTC.

This clone showed up just once. The chain uses TRBV11-3 and TRBJ2-7, with D possibly being TRBD2 (5 bases). The CDR3 runs to 15 residues. V was pared by 0 bases and J by 0 bases, with 9 bases between. CDR1 is SGHNT, CDR2 YENEEA, per germline. The CDR3 region is CASSLESGNSYEQYF. CDR3 sequence (DNA): TGTGCCAGCAGCTTAGAGTCGGGGAACTCCTACGAGCAGTACTTC.

The chain has TRBV6-1 and TRBJ2-6; D is uncertain. This CDR3 has 15 residues. V was cut by 3 bases and J by 4 bases, with 10 bases left in between. In germline, CDR1 is MNHNS, CDR2 SASEGT. Here the CDR3 DNA reads TGTGCCAGCAGTGATGGGTCTTTCGGGGCCAACGTCCTGACTTTC. Translating it yields CASSDGSFGANVLTF.

The V call is TRBV4-1, the J call TRBJ1-2; D is possibly TRBD1 (5 bases). The CDR3 is 15 amino acids. Trimming stripped 0 bases from V and 4 bases from J, with 12 bases between. The germline CDR1 and CDR2 sequences are MGHRA and YSYEKL. The CDR3 nucleotides are TGCGCCAGCAGCCAAGATGGGGGGTTTACCTATGGCTACACCTTC. It yields the protein CASSQDGGFTYGYTF.

The V call is TRBV11-3, the J call TRBJ2-3; possible D gene TRBD2, 7 bases. The CDR3 is 16 amino acids. V lost 5 bases to trimming and J lost 5 bases, with 20 bases between them. Per the germline V gene, CDR1 is SGHNT and CDR2 is YENEEA. DNA of the CDR3: TGTGCCAGCAGCCCCCGCGTAGGGGGGGCCGAAGATACGCAGTATTTT. Translated, it gives CASSPRVGGAEDTQYF.

The genes are TRBV6-5 and TRBJ1-2; D ambiguous. Germline V lookup: CDR1 MNHEY, CDR2 SVGAGI. The length of the CDR3 is 14 residues. V gave up 0 bases and J gave up 5 bases, with 10 bases separating them. The CDR3 nucleotides are TGTGCCAGCAGTTACTCGGGGTTTAAATATGGCTACACCTTC. Its translation: CASSYSGFKYGYTF.

The chain links TRBV5-1 to TRBJ1-1; TRBD1 might be the D (5 bases). Germline values: CDR1 SGHRS, CDR2 YFSETQ. The V and J ends lost 0 bases and 4 bases respectively, with 13 bases between them. The CDR3 is 15 amino acids. CDR3 sequence (DNA): TGCGCCAGCAGCTTGGCCTCGGTTAGGGGCACTGAAGCTTTCTTT. Translated: CASSLASVRGTEAFF.

This clone was picked up one time. This rearrangement joins TRBV11-2 to TRBJ2-5; 10 bases map to TRBD2. The CDR3 sequence is 15 residues long. Per germline, CDR1 SGHAT and CDR2 FQNNGV. The trim removed 5 bases at V and 4 bases at J, leaving 7 bases unmatched. As DNA, the CDR3 is TGTGCCAGCAGCCTCCTAGCGGGGGCGGGAGAGACCCAGTACTTC. Translated, it gives CASSLLAGAGETQYF.

This chain uses TRBV7-9 with TRBJ2-4; 9 bases align to TRBD1. V dropped 5 bases and J dropped 0; count of bases not matched to a gene: 5. The CDR3 has 16 residues. In germline, CDR1 is SEHNR, CDR2 FQNEAQ (reference sequence). The CDR3 is CASSLGQGLAKNIQYF. Here the CDR3 DNA reads TGTGCCAGCAGCCTGGGACAGGGATTAGCCAAAAACATTCAGTACTTC.

This chain links TRBV5-4 with TRBJ2-3; D uncertain. Germline V lookup: CDR1 SGHNT, CDR2 YYREEE (reference sequence). CDR3 size: 13 residues. Trimming took 1 base from V and 5 from J, leaving 8 bases between them. DNA for the CDR3: TGTGCCAGCAGCTTGTATGCTGGAGATACGCAGTATTTT. Residues: CASSLYAGDTQYF.

This sequence joins TRBV7-3 and TRBJ2-3, with D possibly matching TRBD2 (6 bases). V was shortened by 5 bases and J by 2 bases, with 14 bases between the two germline ends. The CDR3 has 15 residues. The V gene's germline CDR1 is SGHTA and CDR2 FQGTGA. CDR3 sequence (DNA): TGTGCCAGCAGCCCCCAGGCGGGGTACACAGATACGCAGTATTTT. Translation gives CASSPQAGYTDTQYF.

This clone was found a few times. V gene TRBV7-9 combines with J gene TRBJ2-7, with D perhaps TRBD1 (5 bases). The V end lost 5 bases, the J end lost 2 bases, and 7 bases lay between the germline ends. The CDR3 has 12 amino acids. Looked up from germline, CDR1 is SEHNR and CDR2 is FQNEAQ (reference sequence). CDR3 sequence (DNA): TGTGCCAGCAGCGACAGAACCTACGAGCAGTACTTC. Residues: CASSDRTYEQYF.

The V gene is TRBV4-3, the J gene TRBJ1-4, with 9 bases that match TRBD1. The J segment lost 1 base and the V segment lost 4 bases, leaving 1 base of the junction unmatched. The CDR3 length is 15 residues. Germline V gene data show CDR1 as LGHNA and CDR2 as YSLEER. The CDR3 DNA reads as TGCGCCAGCAGCCCGGACAGGGGAACTAATGAAAAACTGTTTTTT. Translation gives CASSPDRGTNEKLFF.

The count of this clone is one. This chain uses TRBV6-6 with TRBJ1-5; D is undetermined. This CDR3 spans 15 amino acids. Germline V gene lookup returns CDR1 MNHNY and CDR2 SVGAGI (reference sequence). Trimming removed 6 bases at V and 1 base at J, with 13 bases between. CDR3 bases: TGTGCCAGCAGACGTACAGAGTTAAGCAATCAGCCCCAGCATTTT. As protein: CASRRTELSNQPQHF.

The chain is built from TRBV5-1 and TRBJ1-1; unclear D gene. CDR3 length: 13 residues. V gave up 2 bases and J gave up 1 base, with 6 bases separating them. Germline V gene data show CDR1 as SGHRS and CDR2 as YFSETQ. CDR3 DNA sequence: TGCGCCAGCAGCTTAGGACCGAACACTGAAGCTTTCTTT. Its translation is CASSLGPNTEAFF.

CDR3 amino acids: CASSFGDGGAFF. The CDR3 DNA is TGTGCCAGCAGCTTCGGTGATGGGGGAGCTTTCTTT. This chain links TRBV11-2 with TRBJ1-1, with D possibly being TRBD1 (5 bases). Deletions cut 3 bases from V and 10 bases from J, with 12 bases between. In germline, CDR1 is SGHAT, CDR2 FQNNGV. This CDR3 has 12 residues.

This chain connects TRBV5-5 to TRBJ1-2; 12 nucleotides align to TRBD1. The V segment lost 0 bases and the J segment 6 bases; nucleotides outside the gene matches: 3. Germline V gives CDR1 SGHKS, CDR2 YYEKEE (reference sequence). The CDR3 sequence is 15 residues long. The CDR3 is CASSLVGTGGHGYTF. The CDR3 DNA follows: TGTGCCAGCAGCTTGGTTGGGACAGGGGGCCATGGCTACACCTTC.

The chain is built from TRBV4-3 and TRBJ2-5; TRBD2 matches at 10 bases. The trim removed 0 bases at V and 4 bases at J, leaving 5 bases unmatched. The CDR3 runs 16 residues. Germline CDR1 reads LGHNA; CDR2 reads YSLEER. CDR3 amino acids: CASSQETAGGPETQYF. CDR3 DNA sequence: TGCGCCAGCAGCCAAGAAACAGCGGGGGGGCCAGAGACCCAGTACTTC.

The chain couples TRBV7-6 to TRBJ2-5, with no clear D. V gave up 5 bases and J gave up 0 bases, with 10 bases separating them. The CDR3 has 14 residues. CDR1 is SGHVS, CDR2 FNYEAQ, per germline. In DNA, the CDR3 is TGTGCCAGCAGCATTACACCCGACCAAGAGACCCAGTACTTC. It specifies CASSITPDQETQYF.

This clone was counted a single time. The chain combines TRBV11-2 with TRBJ1-4; 9 bases match TRBD1. Trimming removed 1 base from V and 8 bases from J; junction bases left unmatched: 8. The CDR3 sequence is 16 residues long. CDR1 SGHAT and CDR2 FQNNGV come from the germline V gene. The CDR3 nucleotides are TGTGCCAGCAGCTTAGGAATAGGACAGGGGTGGGAAAAACTGTTTTTT. Translation: CASSLGIGQGWEKLFF.

The J gene is TRBJ1-3, the V gene TRBV5-6; no definite D call. V was shortened by 2 bases and J by 1 base, with 4 bases between the two germline ends. There are 13 residues in the CDR3. CDR1 is SGHDT, CDR2 YYEEEE, per germline. This chain's CDR3 is CASSLPSGNTIYF. CDR3 DNA sequence: TGTGCCAGCAGCTTACCTTCTGGAAACACCATATATTTT.

The chain combines TRBV7-3 with TRBJ2-6, with 9 bases lining up with TRBD1. V shed 3 bases, J shed 4 bases, and the junction held 10 bases outside the gene matches. CDR3 size: 18 residues. Germline values: CDR1 SGHTA, CDR2 FQGTGA. This CDR3 reads CASSFSGTGFSGANVLTF. The DNA for the CDR3 is TGTGCCAGCAGCTTTTCCGGGACAGGGTTCTCCGGGGCCAACGTCCTGACTTTC. The full variable domain, in which reference TRBV7-3 and TRBJ2-6 provide the parts outside the CDR3, is GAGVSQTPSNKVTEKGKYVELRCDPISGHTALYWYRQSLGQGPEFLIYFQGTGAADDSGLPNDRFFAVRPEGSVSTLKIQRTERGDSAVYLCASSFSGTGFSGANVLTFGAGSRLTVL.